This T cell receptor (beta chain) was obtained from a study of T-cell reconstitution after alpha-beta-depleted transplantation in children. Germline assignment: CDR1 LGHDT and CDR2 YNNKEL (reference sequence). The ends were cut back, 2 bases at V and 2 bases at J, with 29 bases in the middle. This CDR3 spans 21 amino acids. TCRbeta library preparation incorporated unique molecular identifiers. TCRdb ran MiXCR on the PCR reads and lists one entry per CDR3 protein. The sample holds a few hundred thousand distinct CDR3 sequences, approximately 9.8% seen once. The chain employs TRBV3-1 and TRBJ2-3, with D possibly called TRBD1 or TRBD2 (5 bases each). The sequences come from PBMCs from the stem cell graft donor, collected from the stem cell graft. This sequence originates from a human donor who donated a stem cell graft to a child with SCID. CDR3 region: CASSQRYRDETFLGPTDTQYF. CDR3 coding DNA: TGTGCCAGCAGCCAAAGATACCGGGACGAGACTTTTTTAGGACCCACAGATACGCAGTATTTT.